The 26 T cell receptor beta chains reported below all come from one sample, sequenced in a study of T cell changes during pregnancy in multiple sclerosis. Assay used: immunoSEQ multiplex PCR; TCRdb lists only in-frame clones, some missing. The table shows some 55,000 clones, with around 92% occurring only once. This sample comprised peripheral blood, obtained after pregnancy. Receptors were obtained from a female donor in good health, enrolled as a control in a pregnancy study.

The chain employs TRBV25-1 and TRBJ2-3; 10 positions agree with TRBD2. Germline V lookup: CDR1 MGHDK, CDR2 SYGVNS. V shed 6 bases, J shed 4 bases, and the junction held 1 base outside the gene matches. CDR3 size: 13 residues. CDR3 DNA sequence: TGTGCCAGCAGAGCGGGGGGGGCAGATACGCAGTATTTT. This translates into CASRAGGADTQYF.

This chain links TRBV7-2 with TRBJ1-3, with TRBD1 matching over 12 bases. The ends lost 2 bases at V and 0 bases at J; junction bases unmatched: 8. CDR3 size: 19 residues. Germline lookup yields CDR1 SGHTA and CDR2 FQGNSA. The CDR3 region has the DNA TGTGCCAGCAGCTTATACGGGACAGGGGGCCCGAGCTCTGGAAACACCATATATTTT. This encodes CASSLYGTGGPSSGNTIYF.

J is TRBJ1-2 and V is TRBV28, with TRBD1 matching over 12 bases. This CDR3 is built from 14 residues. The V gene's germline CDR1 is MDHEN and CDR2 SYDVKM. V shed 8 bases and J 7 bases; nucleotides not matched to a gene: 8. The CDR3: CASGEGTGGFGYTF. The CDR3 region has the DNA TGTGCCAGCGGAGAAGGGACAGGGGGCTTTGGCTACACCTTC.

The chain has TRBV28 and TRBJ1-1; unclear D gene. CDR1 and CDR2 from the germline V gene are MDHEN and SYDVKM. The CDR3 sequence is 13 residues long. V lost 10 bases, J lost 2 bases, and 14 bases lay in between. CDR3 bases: TGTGCCATCACTAGGTCTATTAACACTGAAGCTTTCTTT. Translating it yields CAITRSINTEAFF.

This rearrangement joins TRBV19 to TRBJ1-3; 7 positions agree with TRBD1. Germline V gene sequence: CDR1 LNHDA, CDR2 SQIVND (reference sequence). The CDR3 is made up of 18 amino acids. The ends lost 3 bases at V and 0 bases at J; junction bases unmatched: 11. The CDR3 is CASSIGRGIPFSGNTIYF. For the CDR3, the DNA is TGTGCCAGTAGTATCGGCAGGGGGATCCCTTTCTCTGGAAACACCATATATTTT.

The CDR3 loop reads CASFIPGLAGGQKYF. The CDR3 DNA follows: TGTGCCAGCTTCATCCCGGGACTAGCGGGAGGGCAGAAATACTTC. The V call is TRBV28, the J call TRBJ2-7, with 16 bases aligning to TRBD2. Germline lookup yields CDR1 MDHEN and CDR2 SYDVKM. With V trimmed by 8 bases and J by 13 bases, 14 bases remained unmatched. This CDR3 is built from 15 residues.

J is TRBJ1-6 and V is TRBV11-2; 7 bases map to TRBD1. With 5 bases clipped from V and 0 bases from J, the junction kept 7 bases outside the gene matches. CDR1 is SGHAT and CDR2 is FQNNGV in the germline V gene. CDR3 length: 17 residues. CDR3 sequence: CASSDRARSSYNSPLHF. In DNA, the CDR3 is TGTGCCAGCAGCGACAGGGCTCGGAGCTCCTATAATTCACCCCTCCACTTT. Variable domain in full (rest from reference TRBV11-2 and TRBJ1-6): EAGVAQSPRYKIIEKRQSVAFWCNPISGHATLYWYQQILGQGPKLLIQFQNNGVVDDSQLPKDRFSAERLKGVDSTLKIQPAKLEDSAVYLCASSDRARSSYNSPLHFGNGTRLTVT.

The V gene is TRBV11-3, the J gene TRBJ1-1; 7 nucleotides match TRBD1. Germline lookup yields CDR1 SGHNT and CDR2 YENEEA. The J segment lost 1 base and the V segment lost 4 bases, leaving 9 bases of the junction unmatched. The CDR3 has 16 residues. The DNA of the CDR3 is TGTGCCAGCAGCTCCCGGACAGGAACCCAGAACACTGAAGCTTTCTTT. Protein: CASSSRTGTQNTEAFF.

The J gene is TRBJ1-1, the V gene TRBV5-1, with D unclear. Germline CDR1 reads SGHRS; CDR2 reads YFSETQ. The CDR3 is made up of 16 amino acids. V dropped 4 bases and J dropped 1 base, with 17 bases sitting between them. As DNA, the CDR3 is TGCGCCAGCAGCAACCTAGGAGAGGGCCAGAACACTGAAGCTTTCTTT. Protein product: CASSNLGEGQNTEAFF.

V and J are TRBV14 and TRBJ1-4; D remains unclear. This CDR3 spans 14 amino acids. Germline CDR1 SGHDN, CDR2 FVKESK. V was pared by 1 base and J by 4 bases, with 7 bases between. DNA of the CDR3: TGTGCCAGCAGCCAAGCGGTCCGTAATGAAAAACTGTTTTTT. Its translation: CASSQAVRNEKLFF.

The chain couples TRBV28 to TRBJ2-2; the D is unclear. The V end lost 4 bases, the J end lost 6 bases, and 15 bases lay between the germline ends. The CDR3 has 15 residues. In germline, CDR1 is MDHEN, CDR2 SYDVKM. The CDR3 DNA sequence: TGTGCCAGCAGTTCACGGAGTTGGGTGGCCGGGGAGCTGTTTTTT. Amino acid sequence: CASSSRSWVAGELFF.

The CDR3 loop reads CASSEQGAYNEQFF. The CDR3 DNA sequence: TGTGCCAGCAGTGAACAGGGGGCCTACAATGAGCAGTTCTTC. The chain employs TRBV2 and TRBJ2-1; TRBD1 matches at 7 bases. Looked up from germline, CDR1 is SNHLY and CDR2 is FYNNEI. This CDR3 region has 14 residues. The trim removed 2 bases at V and 2 bases at J, leaving 0 bases unmatched.

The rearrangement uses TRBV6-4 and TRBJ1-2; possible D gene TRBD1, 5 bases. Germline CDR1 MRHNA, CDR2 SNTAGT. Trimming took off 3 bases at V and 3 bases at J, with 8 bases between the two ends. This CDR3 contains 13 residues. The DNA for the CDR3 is TGTGCCAGCAGTGAGCGGGGGGACTATGGCTACACCTTC. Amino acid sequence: CASSERGDYGYTF.

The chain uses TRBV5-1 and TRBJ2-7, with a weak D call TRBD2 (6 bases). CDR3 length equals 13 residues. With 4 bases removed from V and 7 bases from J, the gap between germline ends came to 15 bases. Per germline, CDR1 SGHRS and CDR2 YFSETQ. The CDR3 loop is CASSPDPGGEQYF. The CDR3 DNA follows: TGCGCCAGCAGCCCCGACCCCGGGGGTGAGCAGTACTTC.

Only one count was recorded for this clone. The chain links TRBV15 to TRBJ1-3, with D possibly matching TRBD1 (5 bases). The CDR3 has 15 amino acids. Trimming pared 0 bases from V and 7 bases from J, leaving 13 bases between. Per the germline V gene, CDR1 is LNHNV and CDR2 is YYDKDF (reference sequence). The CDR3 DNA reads TGTGCCACCAGCAGAGATATGGGGGGAGGGAACACCATATATTTT. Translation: CATSRDMGGGNTIYF. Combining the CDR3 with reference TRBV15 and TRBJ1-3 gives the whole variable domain DAMVIQNPRYQVTQFGKPVTLSCSQTLNHNVMYWYQQKSSQAPKLLFHYYDKDFNNEADTPDNFQSRRPNTSFCFLDIRSPGLGDTAMYLCATSRDMGGGNTIYFGEGSWLTVV.

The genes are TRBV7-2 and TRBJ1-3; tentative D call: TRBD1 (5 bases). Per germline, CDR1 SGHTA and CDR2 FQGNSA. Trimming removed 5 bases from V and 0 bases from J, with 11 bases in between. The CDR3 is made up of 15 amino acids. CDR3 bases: TGTGCCAGCAGCAACGGGGGACGCTCTGGAAACACCATATATTTT. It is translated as CASSNGGRSGNTIYF.

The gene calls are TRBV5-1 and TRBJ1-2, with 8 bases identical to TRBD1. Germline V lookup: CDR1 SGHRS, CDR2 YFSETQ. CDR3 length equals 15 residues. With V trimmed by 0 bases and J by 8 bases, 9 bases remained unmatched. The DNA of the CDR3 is TGCGCCAGCAGCTTGGGCCCGGACAGGGCGTGGGGCTACACCTTC. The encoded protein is CASSLGPDRAWGYTF.

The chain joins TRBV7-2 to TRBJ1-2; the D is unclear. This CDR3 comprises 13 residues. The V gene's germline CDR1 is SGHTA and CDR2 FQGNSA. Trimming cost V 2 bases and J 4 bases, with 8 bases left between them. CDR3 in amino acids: CASSLSQSYGYTF. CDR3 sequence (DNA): TGTGCCAGCAGCTTATCACAAAGCTATGGCTACACCTTC.

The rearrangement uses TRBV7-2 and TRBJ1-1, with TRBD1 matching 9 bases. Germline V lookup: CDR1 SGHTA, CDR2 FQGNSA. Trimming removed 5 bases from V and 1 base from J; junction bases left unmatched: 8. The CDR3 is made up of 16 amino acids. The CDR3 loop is CASSLMGQGTNTEAFF. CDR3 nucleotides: TGTGCCAGCAGCCTTATGGGACAGGGAACGAACACTGAAGCTTTCTTT.

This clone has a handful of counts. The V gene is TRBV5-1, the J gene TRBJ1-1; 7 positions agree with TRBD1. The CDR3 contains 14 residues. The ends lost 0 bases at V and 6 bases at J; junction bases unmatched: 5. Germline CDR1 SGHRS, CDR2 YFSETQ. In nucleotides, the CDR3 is TGCGCCAGCAGCTTGGTGGGACAGACCCCTGAAGCTTTCTTT. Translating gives CASSLVGQTPEAFF. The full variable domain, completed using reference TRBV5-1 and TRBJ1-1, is KAGVTQTPRYLIKTRGQQVTLSCSPISGHRSVSWYQQTPGQGLQFLFEYFSETQRNKGNFPGRFSGRQFSNSRSEMNVSTLELGDSALYLCASSLVGQTPEAFFGQGTRLTVV.

The CDR3 reads CASSLGKGGGYGYTF. Here the CDR3 DNA reads TGTGCCAGCAGCTTAGGGAAAGGAGGAGGCTATGGCTACACCTTC. The rearrangement links TRBV7-2 to TRBJ1-2; D gene unclear. V was clipped by 1 base and J by 4 bases, with 13 bases between them. The length of the CDR3 is 15 residues. Germline V gene sequence: CDR1 SGHTA, CDR2 FQGNSA.

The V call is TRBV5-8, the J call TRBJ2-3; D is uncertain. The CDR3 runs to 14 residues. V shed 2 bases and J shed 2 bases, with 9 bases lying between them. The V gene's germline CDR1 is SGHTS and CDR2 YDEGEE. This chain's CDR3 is CASSFNLPTDTQYF. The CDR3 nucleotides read TGTGCCAGCAGCTTTAACCTACCCACAGATACGCAGTATTTT.

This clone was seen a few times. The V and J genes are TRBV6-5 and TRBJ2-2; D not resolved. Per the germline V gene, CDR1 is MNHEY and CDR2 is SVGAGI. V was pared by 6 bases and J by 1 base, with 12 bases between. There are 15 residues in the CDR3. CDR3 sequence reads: CASSPRVMNTGELFF. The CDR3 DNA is TGTGCCAGCAGCCCACGGGTAATGAACACCGGGGAGCTGTTTTTT.

For the CDR3, the DNA is TGTGCCAGCAGCCGCACTAGAGACACTGAGCAGTTCTTC. Amino acid sequence: CASSRTRDTEQFF. V usage is TRBV14 and J usage is TRBJ2-1; a possible D gene is TRBD2 (5 bases). This CDR3 has 13 residues. Germline V gene lookup returns CDR1 SGHDN and CDR2 FVKESK. V dropped 4 bases and J dropped 9 bases, with 13 bases sitting between them.

The CDR3 nucleotides read TGCGCCAGCAGCTTGAGTTCCAGGCTGGGGGGTAATGAAAAACTGTTTTTT. Amino acid sequence: CASSLSSRLGGNEKLFF. The rearrangement links TRBV5-1 to TRBJ1-4; weak D call: TRBD1 (5 bases). With 1 base removed from V and 4 bases from J, the gap between germline ends came to 17 bases. Germline V gene data show CDR1 as SGHRS and CDR2 as YFSETQ. CDR3 length: 17 residues.

The CDR3 reads CASSKEGQGIRNSPLHF. The CDR3 DNA reads TGTGCCAGCAGCAAAGAGGGACAGGGGATAAGAAATTCACCCCTCCACTTT. V usage is TRBV21-1 and J usage is TRBJ1-6; the listed D gene, TRBD1, was not tested against the DNA. TRBV21-1 is termed a pseudogene. CDR3 size: 17 residues.